Below are 17 T cell receptor beta chains sequenced from a single sample in a study of T cell repertoires in cytomegalovirus infection (dated by TCRdb to between 2019 and 2020). The listed sequencing device is Illumina HiSeq 1500. The public reads were run again by TCRdb, first through fastp at Q25 and then through MiXCR, and only productive beta chains were kept. Here each entry gathers all rows of one CDR3 protein and keeps the most common genes and DNA. The sample data list 300,000 to 400,000 distinct CDR3 sequences, and 20% to 25% of these were observed just once. Approximately 12% of the sample goes to the ten largest clones. In light of the paper, this sample's treatment or condition label describes: in vitro stimulation with specific CMV peptide epitopes to enrich CMV-specific T cells. These receptors are not linked to any known antigen. The sequences come from cultured PBMCs, collected from culture after CMV antigen stimulation. The receptors stem from a human donor in good health (CMV status not recorded). Some clones in this sample may be carry-over from other donors' samples.

The rearrangement uses TRBV5-1 and TRBJ2-1; 10 nucleotides line up with TRBD2. The CDR3 spans 17 residues. The V gene's germline CDR1 is SGHRS and CDR2 YFSETQ. Trimming took 0 bases from V and 1 from J; bases not matched to a gene: 4. Here the CDR3 reads CASSLGPSGSSYNEQFF. CDR3 in DNA: TGCGCCAGCAGCTTGGGGCCTAGCGGGAGTTCCTACAATGAGCAGTTCTTC.

This clonotype was counted only a few times. This chain connects TRBV25-1 to TRBJ2-1; TRBD2 is a possible D gene (6 bases). This CDR3 has 15 residues. The V and J ends lost 2 bases and 0 bases respectively, with 8 bases between them. CDR1 and CDR2 (germline): MGHDK, SYGVNS. CDR3 coding DNA: TGTGCCAGCAGTGAAGCCGGGAGCTCCTACAATGAGCAGTTCTTC. Protein: CASSEAGSSYNEQFF. The full variable domain, its missing parts supplied by reference TRBV25-1 and TRBJ2-1, is EADIYQTPRYLVIGTGKKITLECSQTMGHDKMYWYQQDPGMELHLIHYSYGVNSTEKGDLSSESTVSRIRTEHFPLTLESARPSHTSQYLCASSEAGSSYNEQFFGPGTRLTVL.

This clonotype appeared a few times. V gene TRBV6-8 combines with J gene TRBJ2-7, with TRBD1 matching over 11 bases. Germline CDR1 and CDR2: MNHGY and SAAAGT. Trimming at V came to 6 bases and at J to 4 bases, leaving 11 bases not matched to a gene. This CDR3 spans 16 amino acids. The CDR3 reads CASSLPPGTGGYEQYV. CDR3 nucleotide sequence: TGTGCCAGCAGCCTACCCCCCGGGACAGGGGGATACGAGCAGTACGTC.

This clonotype was recorded many times. The chain couples TRBV11-2 to TRBJ2-3, with D perhaps matching TRBD2 (6 bases). Germline-derived CDR1 and CDR2 are SGHAT and FQNNGV. The CDR3 runs to 20 residues. Trimming left V 1 base short and J 1 base short, with 24 bases between. This CDR3 is CASSLGLAAGWVTGTDTQYF. In DNA, the CDR3 is TGTGCCAGCAGCTTAGGTTTGGCGGCGGGATGGGTGACCGGCACAGATACGCAGTATTTT. The variable domain in full, completed from reference TRBV11-2 and TRBJ2-3, reads EAGVAQSPRYKIIEKRQSVAFWCNPISGHATLYWYQQILGQGPKLLIQFQNNGVVDDSQLPKDRFSAERLKGVDSTLKIQPAKLEDSAVYLCASSLGLAAGWVTGTDTQYFGPGTRLTVL.

This clonotype occurred many times. The chain uses TRBV12-3 or TRBV12-4 and TRBJ1-6; a weak D match, TRBD1 (5 bases). Trimming shortened V by 6 bases and J by 7 bases, and 19 bases separated the two germline ends. This CDR3 has 16 residues. This CDR3 is CASSQGQGTGNSPLHF. For the CDR3, the DNA is TGTGCCAGCAGCCAAGGCCAAGGGACTGGGAATTCACCCCTCCACTTT.

The V and J genes are TRBV6-1 and TRBJ2-7; D possibly corresponds to TRBD1 (6 bases). The CDR3 has 15 amino acids. The germline V and J ends were trimmed by 6 bases and 2 bases, with 17 bases remaining between them. Germline CDR1 reads MNHNS; CDR2 reads SASEGT. CDR3 region: CASSQTIDRTYEQYV. In nucleotides, the CDR3 is TGTGCCAGCAGCCAAACAATCGACAGGACCTACGAGCAGTACGTC.

On this clonotype: A clone one base away is much larger, so this may be a read error. This sequence joins TRBV9 and TRBJ1-1, with 9 nucleotides matching TRBD1. The CDR3 totals 14 residues. CDR1 and CDR2 (germline): SGDLS, YYNGEE. The V and J ends lost 0 bases and 4 bases, in that order; junction bases with no gene match: 1. The CDR3 DNA follows: TGTGCCAGCAGCGTAGGACAGGGGGGCACTGAAGCTTTCTTT. Residues: CASSVGQGGTEAFF.

This chain joins TRBV6-2 or TRBV6-3 and TRBJ1-1; 11 bases align to TRBD1. In germline, CDR1 is MNHEY, CDR2 SVGEGT. The CDR3 has 15 amino acids. The trim removed 6 bases at V and 4 bases at J, leaving 7 bases unmatched. The CDR3 DNA sequence: TGTGCCAGCAGCCGTACCGGGACAGGGGGCACTGAAGCTTTCTTT. Translated: CASSRTGTGGTEAFF.

The chain carries TRBV30 and TRBJ2-7, with D uncertain. The CDR3 spans 12 residues. The ends were cut back, 1 base at V and 2 bases at J, with 6 bases in the middle. Germline CDR1 GTSNPN, CDR2 SVGIG (reference sequence). CDR3 region: CAWSATPYEQYV. The DNA for the CDR3 is TGTGCCTGGAGTGCAACCCCCTACGAGCAGTACGTC.

The gene calls are TRBV15 and TRBJ1-4, with 8 bases aligning to TRBD1. The CDR3 sequence is 14 residues long. Per the germline V gene, CDR1 is LNHNV and CDR2 is YYDKDF (reference sequence). V lost 1 base, J lost 5 bases, and 0 bases stayed unmatched. CDR3 region: CATSRGTGNEKLFF. DNA for the CDR3: TGTGCCACCAGCAGAGGGACAGGGAATGAAAAACTGTTTTTT. The full variable domain, in which reference TRBV15 and TRBJ1-4 provide the parts outside the CDR3, is DAMVIQNPRYQVTQFGKPVTLSCSQTLNHNVMYWYQQKSSQAPKLLFHYYDKDFNNEADTPDNFQSRRPNTSFCFLDIRSPGLGDTAMYLCATSRGTGNEKLFFGSGTQLSVL.

The rearrangement links TRBV20-1 to TRBJ2-5, with 8 bases matching TRBD2. After removal of 5 bases from V and 5 bases from J, the junction contained 7 bases not matched to a gene. Germline values: CDR1 DFQATT, CDR2 SNEGSKA (reference sequence). The CDR3 consists of 13 residues. CDR3 DNA: TGCAGTGCTGGGGGTCGGGAGGGGGAGACCCAGTACTTC. It yields the protein CSAGGREGETQYF.

The V call is TRBV20-1, the J call TRBJ2-5, with 12 bases identical to TRBD1. The CDR3 extends over 14 amino acids. V lost 5 bases, J lost 4 bases, and 5 bases stayed unmatched. From germline, CDR1 is DFQATT and CDR2 SNEGSKA (reference sequence). CDR3 DNA sequence: TGCAGTGCTGGGGACAGGGGGCTTGGAGAGACCCAGTACTTC. This sequence encodes CSAGDRGLGETQYF.

The J gene is TRBJ2-7, the V gene TRBV11-2, with 8 bases identical to TRBD2. Germline V gene lookup returns CDR1 SGHAT and CDR2 FQNNGV. Unmatched junction bases numbered 9, after V lost 5 bases and J lost 6 bases. The length of the CDR3 is 14 residues. CDR3 DNA: TGTGCCAGCAGCCTAACGGGAGGGCCCAGCGAGCAGTACGTC. Translation: CASSLTGGPSEQYV.

The J gene is TRBJ1-5, the V gene TRBV7-9; a possible D gene is TRBD1 (6 bases). Deletions cut 5 bases from V and 4 bases from J, with 21 bases between. Germline V gives CDR1 SEHNR, CDR2 FQNEAQ (reference sequence). The CDR3 is 17 amino acids. This CDR3 reads CASSPGRGPDTNQPQHF. The CDR3 coding sequence is TGTGCCAGCAGCCCCGGCCGGGGGCCCGATACAAATCAGCCCCAGCATTTT.

There are many counts of this clonotype. CDR3 DNA: TGCAGTGCTAGACAGGGCAATCAGCCCCAGCATTTT. It codes for CSARQGNQPQHF. This rearrangement joins TRBV20-1 to TRBJ1-5; D unresolved. V was clipped by 2 bases and J by 2 bases, with 4 bases between them. Germline CDR1 DFQATT, CDR2 SNEGSKA (reference sequence). This CDR3 is 12 amino acids long.

The sample holds many counts of this clonotype. The V gene is TRBV7-6, the J gene TRBJ2-7; possible D gene TRBD2, 5 bases. The germline V gene has CDR1 SGHVS and CDR2 FNYEAQ. V lost 8 bases and J 2 bases, leaving 13 bases between the germline ends. The CDR3 is 13 residues long. The CDR3 protein is CASGYGDTYEQYF. CDR3 coding DNA: TGTGCCAGCGGATACGGGGATACCTACGAGCAGTACTTC.

This clonotype was found many times. The V and J genes are TRBV7-6 and TRBJ2-3; D possibly uses TRBD1 or TRBD2 (5 bases each). V was shortened by 1 base and J by 4 bases, with 15 bases between the two germline ends. The CDR3 is 16 residues long. Germline V gene lookup returns CDR1 SGHVS and CDR2 FNYEAQ. The CDR3 nucleotides read TGTGCCAGCAGCTTAGGGGGGTCAGGGAGTGCAGATACGCAGTATTTT. Translation gives CASSLGGSGSADTQYF.